These T cell receptor beta chains were read from a single sample in a study of CD8+CD57+ T cells in acquired aplastic anemia. Each CDR3 protein gets one entry after TCRdb re-called the reads with MiXCR. The sample has hundreds of thousands of distinct CDR3 sequences; under 80% are singletons. The sequenced sample was sorted CD4+, CD8+, or CD8+CD57+ T cells (not recorded which) from PBMCs. The receptors were sampled from a human donor in good health, serving as a control. Each CDR3 is given with its conserved first and last residue. A D gene is named only where the DNA matches it firmly. Part of the rows lack a size; the others show once, few, many or a class for expanded clones.

NA	TRBV9	NA	TRBJ2-5	TGTGCCACCAGCAAACAACAGCAAAAAGAGACCCAGTACTTC	CATSKQQQKETQYF
NA	TRBV5-6	NA	TRBJ2-5	TGTGCCAGCAGCTTGGTGTCGTTCGAGACCCAGTACTTC	CASSLVSFETQYF
NA	TRBV11-1	NA	TRBJ1-6	TGTGCCAGCAGCTTACATGGGACATCTTATTCACCCCTCCACTTT	CASSLHGTSYSPLHF
many	TRBV19	NA	TRBJ1-1	TGTGCCAGCGAGCTACAGAGGAACACTGAAGCTTTCTTT	CASELQRNTEAFF
many	TRBV6-5	NA	TRBJ2-3	TGTGCCAGCAGCACCAGGGGGGGCCATACAGATACGCAGTATTTT	CASSTRGGHTDTQYF
once	TRBV27	TRBD1	TRBJ2-7	TGTGCCAGCAGTGCGGACAGGGGGAATAACGAGCAGTACTTC	CASSADRGNNEQYF
NA	TRBV7-3	NA	TRBJ1-6	TGCGCCAGCAGCGAACAGGGATTTGCGTCTGTCCACTTT	CASSEQGFASVHF
NA	TRBV2	NA	TRBJ2-3	TGTGCCAGCAGCCAGGGCCCCACCCCCGATGCGCAGTATTTT	CASSQGPTPDAQYF
NA	TRBV9	NA	TRBJ1-2	TGTGCCAGCAGTCGCGGACAGTATGACGACAACTTC	CASSRGQYDDNF
NA	TRBV7-9	NA	TRBJ1-1	TGTGCCAGCAGCTTAGGCGCAGGGGCCGGTGGCGAGCAGTTT	CASSLGAGAGGEQF
NA	TRBV7-2	NA	TRBJ1-4	TGTGCCAGCAGCTTAGGCGGACAGCGCGGCAATGAAAAACTGTTTTTT	CASSLGGQRGNEKLFF
NA	TRBV29-1	TRBD1	TRBJ1-6	TGCAGCGTCAGACAGGGTAATTCACCCGACCTCTTT	CSVRQGNSPDLF
NA	TRBV2	TRBD2	TRBJ2-3	TGTGCCAGCAGCCCCTCGACAGCGGGGGCGGGAGACACGACGTTTTTT	CASSPSTAGAGDTTFF
NA	TRBV5-4	NA	TRBJ1-5	TGTGCCAGCAGCTTGGTTTTCGGGCCCGATCAGCCCCAGCATTTT	CASSLVFGPDQPQHF
NA	TRBV9	NA	TRBJ2-5	TGTGCCAGCAGCTTAGCTCCGGGTAGCGAGACCCAGCACTTC	CASSLAPGSETQHF
once	TRBV7-2	NA	TRBJ2-3	TGTGCCAGCAGTGCTGATCGGGGGCGCCGTAGCACAGAGACGCAGTATTTT	CASSADRGRRSTETQYF
NA	TRBV20-1	TRBD1	TRBJ2-1	TGCAGTGCTCCACCCGCCGGGACAGGGATCAATGAGCAGTTCTTC	CSAPPAGTGINEQFF
NA	TRBV20-1	NA	TRBJ2-7	TGCAGTGCTAGGTCCGACTCCTACGAGCAGTACTTC	CSARSDSYEQYF
NA	TRBV7-9	NA	TRBJ1-5	TGTGCCAGCACCGAAGGAGGCAGAATGAATCAGCCCCAGCATTTT	CASTEGGRMNQPQHF
NA	TRBV5-1	TRBD2	TRBJ2-3	TGCGCCAGCAGCTCGACCGCACTAGCGGGGGATACGCAGTATTTT	CASSSTALAGDTQYF
NA	TRBV12-3/TRBV12-4	NA	TRBJ1-2	TGTGCCAGCGGCAGCACCGGGACCGGGCAGGGCTACACCTTC	CASGSTGTGQGYTF
NA	TRBV5-1	NA	TRBJ1-1	TGCGCCAGCAGCTGGCTGAGCTACACTGCAGCTTTCTTT	CASSWLSYTAAFF
NA	TRBV2	NA	TRBJ1-6	TGTGCCAGGTCCGGGGGCGCAGAGGGTTCACCCCTCCACTTT	CARSGGAEGSPLHF
many	TRBV5-1	NA	TRBJ1-6	TGCGCCAGCAGCTTGGGTGCGAGCACGGCGAATTCACCCCTCCACTTT	CASSLGASTANSPLHF
NA	TRBV11-1	TRBD1	TRBJ2-3	TGTGCCAGCAGCTGGGGGACAGGGGCGGATACGCAGTATTTT	CASSWGTGADTQYF
many	TRBV10-3	TRBD1	TRBJ2-7	TGTGCCATCAGCGAGGGACAGGGGGTCGACGAGCAGTACTTC	CAISEGQGVDEQYF
NA	TRBV9	TRBD1	TRBJ2-5	TGTGCCAGCAGCGCAACGACAGGGGGCATCACTAAAGAGTACTTC	CASSATTGGITKEYF
many	TRBV4-2	NA	TRBJ1-5	TGTGCCAGCAGCCAATTGGATCAGCCCCAGCATTTT	CASSQLDQPQHF
NA	TRBV7-9	NA	TRBJ2-7	TGTGCCAGCAGCTTAGCCGCAGGGTCCCTTTACGAGCAGTACTTC	CASSLAAGSLYEQYF
NA	TRBV7-8	NA	TRBJ2-7	TGTGCCAGCAGCTTTGAGGCGGGCGACTACGAGCAGTACTTC	CASSFEAGDYEQYF
NA	TRBV7-2	NA	TRBJ1-2	TGTGCCAGCAGCTCCACGTCATCCCAAAAGTATCGCTACACCTTC	CASSSTSSQKYRYTF
NA	TRBV9	NA	TRBJ2-5	TGTGCCAGCAGCGTAACACGATCCGGGCAAAGGAAGAAGTACTTC	CASSVTRSGQRKKYF
once	TRBV7-9	NA	TRBJ1-4	TGTGCCAGCAGCCGTGGTAATGAAAAACTGTTTTTT	CASSRGNEKLFF
once	TRBV14	NA	TRBJ2-3	TGTGCCATCAGTGCAGGTGGACCCACACATAAGCAGGATTTT	CAISAGGPTHKQDF
once	TRBV12-5	NA	TRBJ1-6	TGTGCCAGCAGCGTCCAGGGAGATTCACCCCTCCACTTT	CASSVQGDSPLHF
NA	TRBV7-3	NA	TRBJ1-6	NA	CASNRHGYTFGSGHF
many	TRBV7-6	NA	TRBJ1-1	TGTGCCAGCAGCTTCCAGGAAGTTTCGACTGAAGCTTTCTTT	CASSFQEVSTEAFF
once	TRBV7-2	NA	TRBJ2-2	TGTGCCAGCAGCTTGGAGGGAGCAGGGGACACAGATAAGCTGTTTTTT	CASSLEGAGDTDKLFF
few	TRBV24-1	TRBD2	TRBJ2-1	TGTGCCATCGGACTAGCGGGGGGTGACAATGAGCAGTTCTTC	CAIGLAGGDNEQFF
many	TRBV6-1	NA	TRBJ1-2	TGTGCCAGCAGTGAAGCCGGACATAGGGTAGGGGGCTACACCTTC	CASSEAGHRVGGYTF
NA	TRBV24-1	NA	TRBJ1-2	TGTGCCACCAGTGATTTCAGAAAATATGGCTACACCTTC	CATSDFRKYGYTF
NA	TRBV11-3	TRBD2	TRBJ2-7	TGTGCCAGCAGCCGCGGGGGGGGGCGGGAGCAGTACTTC	CASSRGGGREQYF
NA	TRBV7-2	NA	TRBJ1-2	TGTGCCAGCAGACAGACGGCTGAATATCGCTACACCTTT	CASRQTAEYRYTF
NA	TRBV15	NA	TRBJ2-7	TGTGCCACCAGCAGAACGGGAACGGCCTACGAACAGTACTTC	CATSRTGTAYEQYF
NA	TRBV7-9	NA	TRBJ1-5	TGTGCCAGCAGGAGGGGCATTCAAGAGACCCAGTACCCCCAGCATTTT	CASRRGIQETQYPQHF
many	TRBV12-3/TRBV12-4	NA	TRBJ1-2	TGTGCCAGCAGCTGGGGACCGCGTTTAGGTGGCTACACCTTC	CASSWGPRLGGYTF
many	TRBV5-4	TRBD2	TRBJ2-2	TGTGCCAGCAGCATGGGCGGACTAGCGGGGACCGGGGAGCTGTTTTTT	CASSMGGLAGTGELFF
NA	TRBV24-1	NA	TRBJ2-7	TGTGCCACCAGTTCGTGTCTACCGTCCAACGAGCAGTACTTC	CATSSCLPSNEQYF
NA	TRBV15	NA	TRBJ1-5	TGTGCCAGCAGCCCACCGGGAGCTCAGCCCCAGCATTTT	CASSPPGAQPQHF
many	TRBV6-1	NA	TRBJ2-6	TGTGCCAGCATTTCTCAGAGGCCCGGGGCCAACGTCCTGACTTTC	CASISQRPGANVLTF
many	TRBV12-3/TRBV12-4	NA	TRBJ1-1	TGTGCCAGCAGTTTAAGGAGCACTGAAGCTTTCTTT	CASSLRSTEAFF
NA	TRBV7-8	TRBD1	TRBJ2-3	TGTGCCAGCAGCTTCACGGGACAGTTCGACGAGCAGTACTTT	CASSFTGQFDEQYF
NA	TRBV9	TRBD1	TRBJ1-5	TGTACCAGCAGCGTGAAGACAGGGAAGAACACTGAAGAGCATTTT	CTSSVKTGKNTEEHF
many	TRBV5-1	TRBD2	TRBJ2-1	TGCGCCAGCAGCTCGATTAGCGGGGGGACAGATGAGCAGTTCTTC	CASSSISGGTDEQFF
NA	TRBV9	TRBD1	TRBJ1-1	TGTGCCAGCAGCCCCCGACAGGGATTCAACACTGAAGTCTTT	CASSPRQGFNTEVF
NA	TRBV11-2	NA	TRBJ1-2	TGTGCCAGCAGCCTCCCCCGTCGCTATGGCTACACCTTC	CASSLPRRYGYTF
once	TRBV7-9	NA	TRBJ1-6	TGTGCCAGCAGCGCCATCAACTGGGGCCACGGTCCTGACTCACCCCTCCACTTT	CASSAINWGHGPDSPLHF